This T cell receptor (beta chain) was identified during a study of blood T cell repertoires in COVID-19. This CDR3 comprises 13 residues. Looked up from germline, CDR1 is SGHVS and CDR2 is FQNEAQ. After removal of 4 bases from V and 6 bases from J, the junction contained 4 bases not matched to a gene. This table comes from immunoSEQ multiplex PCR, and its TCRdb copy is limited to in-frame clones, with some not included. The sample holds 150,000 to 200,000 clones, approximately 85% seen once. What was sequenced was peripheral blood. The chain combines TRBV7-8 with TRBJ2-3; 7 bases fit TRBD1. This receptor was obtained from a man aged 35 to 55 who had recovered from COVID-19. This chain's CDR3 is CASSSTGSDTQYF. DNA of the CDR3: TGTGCCAGCAGCTCGACAGGGTCCGATACGCAGTATTTT.